A single sample is the source of the 9 T cell receptor beta chains below, sequenced in a study of shared clonotypes between healthy human individuals. Sequencing was performed with immunoSEQ multiplex PCR; in TCRdb, only in-frame clones are kept and a portion is missing. The sample holds around 980,000 clones; around 82% are singletons and the top ten take around 0.6%. The sample was memory CD4+ T cells from PBMCs. Subset indicated: CD45RA-negative fraction. The receptors shown here come from a man between 18 and 35 years old in good health. Some clones in this sample may be carry-over from other donors' samples.

The CDR3 here is CASSLGQGILPGELFF. The CDR3 DNA follows: TGTGCCAGCAGCTTAGGACAGGGTATTCTCCCCGGGGAGCTGTTTTTT. This chain links TRBV7-3 with TRBJ2-2; 8 bases are shared with TRBD1. The germline V gene has CDR1 SGHTA and CDR2 FQGTGA. V shed 2 bases and J 6 bases; nucleotides not matched to a gene: 8. The CDR3 totals 16 residues.

This chain joins TRBV19 and TRBJ2-6; unclear D gene. The CDR3 runs 17 residues. Germline-derived CDR1 and CDR2 are LNHDA and SQIVND (reference sequence). V was cut by 0 bases and J by 0 bases, with 9 bases left in between. CDR3 sequence: CASSIDAHGSGANVLTF. The CDR3 nucleotides read TGTGCCAGTAGTATAGATGCCCATGGCTCTGGGGCCAACGTCCTGACTTTC.

The chain carries TRBV4-1 and TRBJ2-7; D remains ambiguous. CDR3 length equals 17 residues. Germline V gene lookup returns CDR1 MGHRA and CDR2 YSYEKL. V was cut by 0 bases and J by 9 bases, with 24 bases left in between. The CDR3 loop is CASSQETDSPLNRGQYF. The CDR3 DNA sequence: TGCGCCAGCAGCCAAGAGACCGATAGCCCTCTGAATCGTGGGCAGTACTTC.

The chain is built from TRBV29-1 and TRBJ2-5, with no clear D. The CDR3 has 12 residues. The germline CDR1 and CDR2 sequences are SQVTM and ANQGSEA. Trimming took off 4 bases at V and 3 bases at J, with 9 bases between the two ends. CDR3 sequence reads: CSVAPPEETQYF. CDR3 nucleotide sequence: TGCAGCGTTGCTCCGCCAGAAGAGACCCAGTACTTC.

The table lists this clone with many counts. The sample contains more than one DNA sequence encoding this CDR3. This chain joins TRBV7-2 and TRBJ2-1; D call uncertain. V shed 1 base and J shed 5 bases, with 6 bases lying between them. Germline V gene data show CDR1 as SGHTA and CDR2 as FQGNSA. The CDR3 has 13 amino acids. CDR3 protein: CASSLGQNNEQFF. The CDR3 coding sequence is TGTGCCAGCAGCTTAGGGCAGAACAATGAGCAGTTCTTC.

The rearrangement uses TRBV7-9 and TRBJ2-7; 8 bases are shared with TRBD1. Trimming at V came to 8 bases and at J to 4 bases, leaving 7 bases not matched to a gene. CDR3 length: 13 amino acids. Germline V CDR1 and CDR2: SEHNR, FQNEAQ (reference sequence). CDR3 DNA sequence: TGTGCCAGCTGTTCGGGACAGGAGTACGAGCAGTACTTC. Protein: CASCSGQEYEQYF.

The chain employs TRBV18 and TRBJ1-5; D is unresolved. With 5 bases removed from V and 3 bases from J, the gap between germline ends came to 11 bases. The V gene's germline CDR1 is KGHSH and CDR2 LQKENI. The CDR3 spans 14 residues. The CDR3 spells CASSGLKDNQPQHF. CDR3 bases: TGTGCCAGCTCAGGGTTGAAGGACAATCAGCCCCAGCATTTT.

The genes are TRBV5-1 and TRBJ2-1; 9 bases are a match to TRBD2. The CDR3 is made up of 18 amino acids. The germline V gene encodes CDR1 SGHRS and CDR2 YFSETQ. The trim removed 1 base at V and 0 bases at J, leaving 8 bases unmatched. CDR3 bases: TGCGCCAGCAGCTTGCGGGCTAGCGGGATAAGCTCCTACAATGAGCAGTTCTTC. Protein product: CASSLRASGISSYNEQFF. Full variable domain (rest looked up from reference TRBV5-1 and TRBJ2-1): KAGVTQTPRYLIKTRGQQVTLSCSPISGHRSVSWYQQTPGQGLQFLFEYFSETQRNKGNFPGRFSGRQFSNSRSEMNVSTLELGDSALYLCASSLRASGISSYNEQFFGPGTRLTVL.

This clone turned up a few times. The chain has TRBV10-2 and TRBJ1-3; D unclear. Germline assignment: CDR1 WSHSY and CDR2 SAAADI. The CDR3 covers 13 residues. V was trimmed by 0 bases and J by 4 bases, leaving 4 bases between them. CDR3 protein: CASSESLGNTIYF. DNA for the CDR3: TGCGCCAGCAGTGAGTCTTTGGGAAACACCATATATTTT.